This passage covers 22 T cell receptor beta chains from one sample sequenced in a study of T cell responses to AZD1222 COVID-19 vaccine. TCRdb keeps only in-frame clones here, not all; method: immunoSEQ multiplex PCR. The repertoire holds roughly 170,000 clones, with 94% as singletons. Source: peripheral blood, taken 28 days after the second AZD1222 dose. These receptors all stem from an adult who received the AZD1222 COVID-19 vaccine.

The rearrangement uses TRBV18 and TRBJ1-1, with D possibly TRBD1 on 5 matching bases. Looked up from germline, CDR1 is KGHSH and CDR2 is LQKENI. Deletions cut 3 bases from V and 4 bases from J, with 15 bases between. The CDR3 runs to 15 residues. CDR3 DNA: TGTGCCAGCTCACCTTCTGGGGCTGGGAGCACTGAAGCTTTCTTT. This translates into CASSPSGAGSTEAFF.

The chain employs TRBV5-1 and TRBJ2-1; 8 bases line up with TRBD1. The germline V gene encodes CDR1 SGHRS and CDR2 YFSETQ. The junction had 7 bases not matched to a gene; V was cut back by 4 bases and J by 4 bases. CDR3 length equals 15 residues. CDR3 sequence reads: CASSPGQASYNEQFF. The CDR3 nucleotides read TGCGCCAGCAGCCCGGGACAGGCGTCTTACAATGAGCAGTTCTTC. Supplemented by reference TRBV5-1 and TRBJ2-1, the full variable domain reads KAGVTQTPRYLIKTRGQQVTLSCSPISGHRSVSWYQQTPGQGLQFLFEYFSETQRNKGNFPGRFSGRQFSNSRSEMNVSTLELGDSALYLCASSPGQASYNEQFFGPGTRLTVL.

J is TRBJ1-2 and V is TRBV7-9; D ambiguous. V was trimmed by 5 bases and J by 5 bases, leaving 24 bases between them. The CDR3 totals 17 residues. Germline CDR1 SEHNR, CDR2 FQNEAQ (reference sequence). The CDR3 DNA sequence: TGTGCCAGCAGCCCGAACAACATCCAAAGGAGGACTTATGGCTACACCTTC. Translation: CASSPNNIQRRTYGYTF.

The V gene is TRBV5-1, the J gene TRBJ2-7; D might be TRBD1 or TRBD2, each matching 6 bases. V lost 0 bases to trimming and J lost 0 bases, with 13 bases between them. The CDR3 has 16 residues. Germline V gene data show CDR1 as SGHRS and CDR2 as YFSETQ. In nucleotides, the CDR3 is TGCGCCAGCAGCTTGGCGGGGGACACCTCCTCCTACGAGCAGTACTTC. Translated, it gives CASSLAGDTSSYEQYF.

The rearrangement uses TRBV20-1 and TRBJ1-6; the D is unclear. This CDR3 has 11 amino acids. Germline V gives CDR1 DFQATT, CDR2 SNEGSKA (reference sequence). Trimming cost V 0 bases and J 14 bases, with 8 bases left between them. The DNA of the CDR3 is TGCAGTGCTAGAGATCCTCGGGCCCTCCACTTT. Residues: CSARDPRALHF.

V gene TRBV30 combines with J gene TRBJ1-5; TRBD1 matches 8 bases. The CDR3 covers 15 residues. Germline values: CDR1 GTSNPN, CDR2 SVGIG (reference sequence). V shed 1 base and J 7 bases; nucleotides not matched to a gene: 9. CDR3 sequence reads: CAWSGTGHPWQPQHF. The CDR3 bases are TGTGCCTGGAGTGGGACAGGGCATCCATGGCAGCCCCAGCATTTT.

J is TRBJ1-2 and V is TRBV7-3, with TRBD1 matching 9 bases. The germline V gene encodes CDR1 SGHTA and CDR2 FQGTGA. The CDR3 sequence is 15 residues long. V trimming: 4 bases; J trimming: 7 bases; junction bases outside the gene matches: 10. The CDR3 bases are TGTGCCAGCAGCTCCGGTCCGGGACAGGGCCCTGGCTACACCTTC. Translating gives CASSSGPGQGPGYTF.

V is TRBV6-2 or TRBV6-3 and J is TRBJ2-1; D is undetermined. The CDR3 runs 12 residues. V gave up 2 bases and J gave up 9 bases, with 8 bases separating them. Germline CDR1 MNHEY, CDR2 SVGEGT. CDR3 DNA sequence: TGTGCCAGCAGTTACGCGGTTCTTGAGCAGTTCTTC. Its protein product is CASSYAVLEQFF.

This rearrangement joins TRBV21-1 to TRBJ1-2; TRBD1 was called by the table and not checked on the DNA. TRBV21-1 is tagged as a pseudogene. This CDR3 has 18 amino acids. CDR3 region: CASSKQQGASRVNYGYTF. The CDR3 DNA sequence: TGTGCCAGCAGCAAGCAACAGGGGGCTAGTAGGGTTAACTATGGCTACACCTTC.

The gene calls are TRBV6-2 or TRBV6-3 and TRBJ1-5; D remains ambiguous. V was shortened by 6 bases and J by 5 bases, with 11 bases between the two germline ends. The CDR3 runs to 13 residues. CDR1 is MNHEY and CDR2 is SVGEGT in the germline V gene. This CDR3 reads CASSRGDHQPQHF. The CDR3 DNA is TGTGCCAGCAGCCGCGGGGATCATCAGCCCCAGCATTTT.

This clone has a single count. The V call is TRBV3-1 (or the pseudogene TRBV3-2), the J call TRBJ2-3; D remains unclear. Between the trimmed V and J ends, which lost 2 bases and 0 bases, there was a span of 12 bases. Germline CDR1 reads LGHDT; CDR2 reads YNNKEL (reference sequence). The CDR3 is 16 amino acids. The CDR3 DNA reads TGTGCCAGCAGCCAAACCGGCGGTTATAGCACAGATACGCAGTATTTT. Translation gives CASSQTGGYSTDTQYF.

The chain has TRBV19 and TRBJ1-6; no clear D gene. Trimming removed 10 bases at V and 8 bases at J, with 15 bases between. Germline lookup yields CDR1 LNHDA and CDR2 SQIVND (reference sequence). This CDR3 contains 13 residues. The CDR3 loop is CATSLTRDSPLHF. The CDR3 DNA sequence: TGTGCCACTTCCCTTACTAGGGATTCACCCCTCCACTTT.

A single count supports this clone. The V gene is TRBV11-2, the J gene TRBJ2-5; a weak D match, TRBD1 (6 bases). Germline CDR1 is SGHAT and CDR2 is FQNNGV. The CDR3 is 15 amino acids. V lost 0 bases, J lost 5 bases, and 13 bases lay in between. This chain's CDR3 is CASSLDHRGWETQYF. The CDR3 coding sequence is TGTGCCAGCAGCTTAGATCATAGGGGGTGGGAGACCCAGTACTTC. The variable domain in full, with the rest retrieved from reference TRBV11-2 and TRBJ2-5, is EAGVAQSPRYKIIEKRQSVAFWCNPISGHATLYWYQQILGQGPKLLIQFQNNGVVDDSQLPKDRFSAERLKGVDSTLKIQPAKLEDSAVYLCASSLDHRGWETQYFGPGTRLLVL.

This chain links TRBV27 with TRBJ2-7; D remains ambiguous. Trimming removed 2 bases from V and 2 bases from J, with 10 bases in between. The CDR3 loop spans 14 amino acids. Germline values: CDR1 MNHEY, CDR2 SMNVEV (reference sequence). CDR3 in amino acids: CASSLKYGPYEQYF. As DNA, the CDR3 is TGTGCCAGCAGTTTAAAGTATGGACCCTACGAGCAGTACTTC.

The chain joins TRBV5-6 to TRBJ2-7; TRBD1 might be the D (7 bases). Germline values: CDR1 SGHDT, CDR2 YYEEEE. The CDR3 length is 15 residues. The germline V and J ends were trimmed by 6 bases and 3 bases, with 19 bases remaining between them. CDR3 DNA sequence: TGTGCCAGCACCGAACAGGGGACTCCCGGCTACGAGCAGTACTTC. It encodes CASTEQGTPGYEQYF.

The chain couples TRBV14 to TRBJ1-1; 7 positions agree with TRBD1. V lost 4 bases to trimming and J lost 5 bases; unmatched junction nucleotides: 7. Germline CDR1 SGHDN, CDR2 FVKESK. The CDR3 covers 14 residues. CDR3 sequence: CASSPRGSRTEAFF. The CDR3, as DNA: TGTGCCAGCAGCCCCAGGGGGTCAAGGACTGAAGCTTTCTTT.

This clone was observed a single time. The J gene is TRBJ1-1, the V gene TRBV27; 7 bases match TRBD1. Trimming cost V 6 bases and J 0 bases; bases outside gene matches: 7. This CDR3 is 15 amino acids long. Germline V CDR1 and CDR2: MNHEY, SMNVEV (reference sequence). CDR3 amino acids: CASRGDRAMNTEAFF. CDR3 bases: TGTGCCAGCAGAGGAGACAGGGCCATGAACACTGAAGCTTTCTTT.

In nucleotides, the CDR3 is TGTGCCAGTAGTGTGCAGGTTGCCGGGGAGCTGTTTTTT. Translated: CASSVQVAGELFF. V is TRBV19 and J is TRBJ2-2; D is uncertain. Germline lookup yields CDR1 LNHDA and CDR2 SQIVND (reference sequence). The CDR3 length is 13 residues. V was trimmed by 5 bases and J by 6 bases, leaving 10 bases between them.

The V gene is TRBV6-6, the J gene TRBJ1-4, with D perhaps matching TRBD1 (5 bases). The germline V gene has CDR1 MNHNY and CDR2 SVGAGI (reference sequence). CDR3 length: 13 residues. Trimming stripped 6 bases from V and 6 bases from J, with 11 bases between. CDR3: CASRRRGDEKLFF. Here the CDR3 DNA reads TGTGCCAGCAGGCGAAGGGGAGATGAAAAACTGTTTTTT.

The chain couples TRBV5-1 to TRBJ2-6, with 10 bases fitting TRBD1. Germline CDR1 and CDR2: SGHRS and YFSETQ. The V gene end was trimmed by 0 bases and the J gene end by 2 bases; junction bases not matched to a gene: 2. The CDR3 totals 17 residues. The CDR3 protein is CASSLGDRGAGANVLTF. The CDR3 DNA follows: TGCGCCAGCAGCTTGGGGGACAGGGGTGCTGGGGCCAACGTCCTGACTTTC.

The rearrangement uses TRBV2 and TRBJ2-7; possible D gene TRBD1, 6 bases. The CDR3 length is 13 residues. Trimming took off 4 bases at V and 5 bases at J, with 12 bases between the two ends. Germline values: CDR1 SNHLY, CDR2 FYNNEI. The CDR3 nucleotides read TGTGCCAGCAGTGTCCAGGGGTTGGACGAGCAGTACTTC. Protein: CASSVQGLDEQYF.

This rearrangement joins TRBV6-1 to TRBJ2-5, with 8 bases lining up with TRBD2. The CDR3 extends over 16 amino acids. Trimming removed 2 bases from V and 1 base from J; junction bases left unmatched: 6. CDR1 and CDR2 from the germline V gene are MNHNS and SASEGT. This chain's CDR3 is CASSEMAGGPQETQYF. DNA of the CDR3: TGTGCCAGCAGTGAAATGGCGGGAGGACCCCAAGAGACCCAGTACTTC.